Listed below are T cell receptor beta chains from one sample, sequenced in a study of T cell changes during pregnancy in multiple sclerosis. Sequenced by immunoSEQ multiplex PCR; TCRdb stores in-frame clones only, minus some. The sample includes around 36,000 clones, more than 80% of them seen just once. The sample consisted of CD4+ T cells from peripheral blood mononuclear cells, taken in the third trimester of pregnancy. Source of these receptors: a female donor with multiple sclerosis, enrolled in a pregnancy study. Both conserved end residues are part of each CDR3. The D gene is left open where the match is weak. The size field is filled for only some rows; it gives once, few, many or a size class.

>once|TRBJ2-1|TRBD2|TRBV18
CASSNRRTSGMNEQFF
TGTGCCAGCTCAAACCGACGGACTAGCGGAATGAATGAGCAGTTCTTC
>-|TRBJ2-5|-|TRBV18
CASSPRQGLQETQYF
TGTGCCAGCTCCCCTAGGCAGGGACTTCAAGAGACCCAGTACTTC
>-|TRBJ2-5|-|TRBV28
CASSSGRQETQYF
TGTGCCAGCAGTTCTGGGAGGCAAGAGACCCAGTACTTC
>-|TRBJ1-1|-|TRBV5-1
CASTPGGGRLRFGAEAFF
TGCGCCAGCACTCCCGGGGGGGGGCGACTTCGATTTGGGGCTGAAGCTTTCTTT
>-|TRBJ2-3|-|TRBV29-1
CSVISGMDTQYF
TGCAGCGTCATTAGCGGAATGGATACGCAGTATTTT
>-|TRBJ2-1|TRBD2|TRBV27
CASSLLSSGSYNEQFF
TGTGCCAGCAGTTTATTGAGTAGCGGGAGCTATAATGAGCAGTTCTTC
>-|TRBJ2-7|TRBD2|TRBV5-4
CASSLGGGLFYEQYF
TGTGCCAGCAGCTTGGGGGGGGGTCTTTTCTACGAGCAGTACTTC
>-|TRBJ2-5|TRBD2|TRBV27
CASRGTIQETQYF
TGTGCCAGCAGGGGGACTATCCAAGAGACCCAGTACTTC
>-|TRBJ2-5|TRBD2|TRBV7-8
CASSLGLRSSGGETQYF
TGTGCCAGCAGCTTAGGCCTACGTAGCTCGGGGGGGGAGACCCAGTACTTC
>-|TRBJ1-5|-|TRBV5-5
CASSLAGGNQPQHF
TGTGCCAGCAGCTTAGCGGGAGGCAATCAGCCCCAGCATTTT
>-|TRBJ2-3|-|TRBV19
CASSILQGLLTDTQYF
TGTGCCAGTAGTATTCTGCAGGGGCTACTCACAGATACGCAGTATTTT
>few|TRBJ1-1|-|TRBV2
CASSESALRVAFF
TGTGCCAGCAGTGAAAGTGCCCTGAGGGTGGCTTTCTTT
>-|TRBJ1-3|-|TRBV7-9
CASSSPVGGFISGNTIYF
TGTGCCAGCAGTTCGCCCGTGGGGGGGTTCATCTCTGGAAACACCATATATTTT
>-|TRBJ2-3|-|TRBV9
CASSPTTDTQYF
TGTGCCAGCAGCCCAACTACAGATACGCAGTATTTT
>-|TRBJ2-7|TRBD2|TRBV18
CASSPREGIGDEQYF
TGTGCCAGCTCACCAAGGGAGGGGATTGGCGACGAGCAGTACTTC
>once|TRBJ1-3|TRBD1|TRBV7-8
CASTPGGGLGNTIYF
TGTGCCAGCACTCCAGGGGGAGGTTTGGGAAACACCATATATTTT
>-|TRBJ2-1|TRBD2|TRBV5-1
CASSLTGGPSDEQFF
TGCGCCAGCAGCTTAACGGGAGGGCCCTCAGATGAGCAGTTCTTC
>-|TRBJ2-1|TRBD2|TRBV18
CASSPTSGTYNEQFF
TGTGCCAGCTCCCCGACTAGCGGAACATACAATGAGCAGTTCTTC
>-|TRBJ2-1|TRBD2|TRBV6-5
CASNNLLAGYNEQFF
TGTGCCAGCAACAACTTGCTAGCGGGGTACAATGAGCAGTTCTTC
>-|TRBJ2-1|TRBD2|TRBV7-8
CASSQRVPSGRFF
TGTGCCAGCAGCCAGCGCGTTCCTAGCGGACGGTTCTTC
>-|TRBJ1-3|-|TRBV19
CASRREAGSSGNTIYF
TGTGCCAGTAGACGGGAGGCAGGCTCCTCTGGAAACACCATATATTTT
>-|TRBJ1-1|-|TRBV5-1
CASSPGGGTGTEAFF
TGCGCCAGCAGCCCTGGGGGGGGGACGGGCACTGAAGCTTTCTTT
>-|TRBJ2-1|-|TRBV18
CASSPKRNEQFF
TGTGCCAGCTCACCGAAGCGGAATGAGCAGTTCTTC
>few|TRBJ1-3|-|TRBV28
CASSLEGRAGNTIYF
TGTGCCAGCAGTTTAGAGGGGAGGGCTGGAAACACCATATATTTT
>-|TRBJ2-5|TRBD2|TRBV11-2
CASTGGVETQYF
TGTGCCAGCACCGGGGGGGTCGAGACCCAGTACTTC
>-|TRBJ2-7|TRBD2|TRBV19
CASSIAGGPYEQYF
TGTGCCAGTAGTATTGCGGGAGGGCCATACGAGCAGTACTTC
>-|TRBJ2-7|TRBD1|TRBV30
CAWSHRQGSSYEQYF
TGTGCCTGGAGTCACCGACAGGGGAGCTCCTACGAGCAGTACTTC
>-|TRBJ2-2|TRBD2|TRBV6-1
CASKLAGRNTGELFF
TGTGCCAGCAAATTAGCGGGAAGGAACACCGGGGAGCTGTTTTTT
>-|TRBJ2-2|-|TRBV5-6
CASSLGGPRPGELFF
TGTGCCAGCAGCTTGGGGGGCCCGCGCCCCGGGGAGCTGTTTTTT
>-|TRBJ1-1|-|TRBV7-6
CASGWDMNTEAFF
TGTGCCAGCGGATGGGACATGAACACTGAAGCTTTCTTT
>-|TRBJ2-5|-|TRBV28
CASRGAGQWETQYF
TGTGCCAGCAGGGGGGCAGGGCAGTGGGAGACCCAGTACTTC
>-|TRBJ1-1|-|TRBV27
CASRLTGPNTEAFF
TGTGCCAGCAGACTGACAGGCCCGAACACTGAAGCTTTCTTT
>-|TRBJ1-5|-|TRBV25-1
CASSPLGGNSNQPQHF
TGTGCCAGCAGTCCCCTCGGCGGAAATAGCAATCAGCCCCAGCATTTT
>few|TRBJ1-1|-|TRBV28
CASRLNSGEAFF
TGTGCCAGCAGACTTAACAGCGGTGAAGCTTTCTTT
>-|TRBJ2-1|TRBD1|TRBV11-2
CASSPLTGWSYNEQFF
TGTGCCAGCAGCCCGCTGACAGGGTGGTCCTACAATGAGCAGTTCTTC
>-|TRBJ2-2|TRBD2|TRBV30
CAWGTSPTGELFF
TGTGCCTGGGGGACTAGCCCGACCGGGGAGCTGTTTTTT
>-|TRBJ2-5|TRBD2|TRBV30
CAWTKLAGNQETQYF
TGTGCCTGGACAAAACTAGCGGGTAACCAAGAGACCCAGTACTTC
>-|TRBJ1-6|-|TRBV5-1
CASSPQINSPLHF
TGCGCCAGCAGCCCCCAGATAAATTCACCCCTCCACTTT
>once|TRBJ1-2|-|TRBV5-4
CASSPRTINYGYTF
TGTGCCAGCAGCCCGCGGACTATTAACTATGGCTACACCTTC
>few|TRBJ2-5|TRBD2|TRBV2
CASPSDRGGRETQYF
TGTGCCAGCCCCTCAGACCGGGGGGGGAGAGAGACCCAGTACTTC
>-|TRBJ2-6|-|TRBV6-5
CASRGSAGANVLTF
TGTGCCAGCAGAGGGAGTGCTGGGGCCAACGTCCTGACTTTC
>-|TRBJ2-1|TRBD2|TRBV29-1
CSVEPSGSYNEQFF
TGCAGCGTTGAGCCTAGCGGGTCCTACAATGAGCAGTTCTTC
>-|TRBJ2-1|TRBD2|TRBV6-6
CASSYSLAGGNEQFF
TGTGCCAGCAGTTACTCTCTAGCGGGAGGGAATGAGCAGTTCTTC
>-|TRBJ2-7|-|TRBV6-5
CASSYYYSPTYEQYF
TGTGCCAGCAGTTACTACTATTCACCCACTTACGAGCAGTACTTC
>-|TRBJ1-1|-|TRBV5-4
CASSGGSGLDTEAFF
TGTGCCAGCAGCGGAGGGTCGGGACTTGACACTGAAGCTTTCTTT
>-|TRBJ2-3|TRBD2|TRBV4-1
CASSQVSLAGAGDTQYF
TGCGCCAGCAGCCAGGTGTCCCTAGCGGGCGCCGGCGATACGCAGTATTTT
>-|TRBJ1-2|-|TRBV2
CASRTETYGYTF
TGTGCCAGCAGGACAGAGACCTATGGCTACACCTTC
>-|TRBJ1-3|-|TRBV6-1
CASTRGGAGNTIYF
TGTGCCAGCACCCGAGGGGGGGCTGGAAACACCATATATTTT
>-|TRBJ2-7|TRBD2|TRBV11-2
CASSPLRGVNEQYF
TGTGCCAGCAGCCCCCTGCGGGGGGTGAACGAGCAGTACTTC
>-|TRBJ2-1|-|TRBV9
CASNVAGTGGSEQFF
TGTGCCAGCAACGTTGCCGGGACTGGGGGGAGTGAGCAGTTCTTC
>-|TRBJ1-3|-|TRBV25-1
CASSAGRGTGNTIYF
TGTGCCAGCAGTGCGGGCAGGGGAACTGGAAACACCATATATTTT
>-|TRBJ2-7|-|TRBV2
CASSTEGLAEQYF
TGTGCCAGCAGTACGGAAGGGCTAGCCGAGCAGTACTTC
>-|TRBJ1-1|-|TRBV28
CASSLFQGRAFF
TGTGCCAGCAGTTTATTCCAGGGAAGAGCTTTCTTT
>few|TRBJ1-1|-|TRBV7-2
CASSSDRVNTEAFF
TGTGCCAGCAGCTCCGACAGAGTGAACACTGAAGCTTTCTTT
>-|TRBJ1-1|-|TRBV5-1
CASSLGGEGTEAFF
TGCGCCAGCAGCTTGGGGGGGGAGGGCACTGAAGCTTTCTTT
>-|TRBJ2-7|-|TRBV6-5
CASAPYEDYEQYF
TGTGCCAGCGCCCCCTACGAAGACTACGAGCAGTACTTC
>-|TRBJ2-1|TRBD2|TRBV12-5
CASGLGLAGVNNEQFF
TGTGCTAGTGGTTTGGGACTAGCGGGAGTCAACAATGAGCAGTTCTTC
>-|TRBJ1-4|-|TRBV30
CAWSVNTGIGEKLFF
TGTGCCTGGAGTGTTAATACAGGGATTGGTGAAAAACTGTTTTTT